One sample yielded the 4 T cell receptor beta chains listed below, sequenced in a study of regulatory dendritic cells for organ transplantation. For these TCRs, the target antigens are not known. Sorted subsets were CFSE-labeled and cultured four to six days with allogeneic dendritic cells. Generated by immunoSEQ multiplex PCR, the TCRdb table keeps only in-frame clones and is missing some. Of roughly 11,000 clones listed, about 90% are singletons. The source material was naive CD8+ T cells from blood cultured with dendritic cells. Specified subset: CD45RA+ naive T cells. Receptors were obtained from a human donor in good health.

V is TRBV7-9 and J is TRBJ2-7, with 9 positions matching TRBD2. The germline gives CDR1 SEHNR, CDR2 FQNEAQ (reference sequence). The CDR3 loop spans 13 amino acids. With V trimmed by 4 bases and J by 3 bases, 1 base remained unmatched. The CDR3 here is CASSYSGSYEQYF. DNA for the CDR3: TGTGCCAGCAGCTATAGCGGGAGCTACGAGCAGTACTTC.

The chain recombines TRBV4-3 with TRBJ2-1; tentatively, D is TRBD1 or TRBD2 (5 bases each). The germline V gene encodes CDR1 LGHNA and CDR2 YSLEER. This CDR3 comprises 14 residues. V was pared by 0 bases and J by 4 bases, with 7 bases between. CDR3 protein: CASSQDEGYNEQFF. Written as DNA, the CDR3 is TGCGCCAGCAGCCAAGATGAGGGGTACAATGAGCAGTTCTTC.

The chain is built from TRBV15 and TRBJ1-1, with 10 bases that match TRBD1. The length of the CDR3 is 16 residues. Germline V lookup: CDR1 LNHNV, CDR2 YYDKDF (reference sequence). The V segment lost 5 bases and the J segment 0 bases; nucleotides outside the gene matches: 6. The CDR3 loop reads CATSEGTGVMNTEAFF. Here the CDR3 DNA reads TGTGCCACCAGCGAGGGGACAGGGGTTATGAACACTGAAGCTTTCTTT.

The chain joins TRBV5-5 to TRBJ2-1; 9 positions agree with TRBD2. The germline gives CDR1 SGHKS, CDR2 YYEKEE (reference sequence). The CDR3 runs 19 residues. V lost 7 bases and J lost 0; bases outside the gene matches: 17. Here the CDR3 DNA reads TGTGCCAGCGGACACAGACTTAGGATAGCGGGGGACTCCTACAATGAGCAGTTCTTC. Translated: CASGHRLRIAGDSYNEQFF.